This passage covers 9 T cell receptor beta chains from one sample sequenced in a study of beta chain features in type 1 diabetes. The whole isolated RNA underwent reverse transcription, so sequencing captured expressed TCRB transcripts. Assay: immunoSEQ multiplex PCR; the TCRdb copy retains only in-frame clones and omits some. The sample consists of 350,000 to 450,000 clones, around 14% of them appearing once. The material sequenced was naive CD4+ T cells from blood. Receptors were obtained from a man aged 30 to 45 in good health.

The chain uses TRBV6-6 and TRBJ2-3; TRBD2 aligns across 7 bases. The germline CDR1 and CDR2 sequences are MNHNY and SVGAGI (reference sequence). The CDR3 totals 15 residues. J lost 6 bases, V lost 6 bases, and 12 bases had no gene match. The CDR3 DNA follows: TGTGCCAGCAGCCACGGACTAGGAGGGAGGGATACGCAGTATTTT. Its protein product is CASSHGLGGRDTQYF.

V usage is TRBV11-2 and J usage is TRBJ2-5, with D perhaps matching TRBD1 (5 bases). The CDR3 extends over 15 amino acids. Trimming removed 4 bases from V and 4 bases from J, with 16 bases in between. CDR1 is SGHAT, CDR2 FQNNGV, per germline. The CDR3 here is CASSSRWQGRETQYF. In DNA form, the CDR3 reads TGTGCCAGCAGCTCTCGTTGGCAGGGTCGAGAGACCCAGTACTTC.

The CDR3 loop is CASSLLAGGTDTQYF. DNA for the CDR3: TGCGCCAGCAGCCTTCTAGCGGGAGGTACAGATACGCAGTATTTT. The gene calls are TRBV4-3 and TRBJ2-3, with TRBD2 identical over 11 bases. Per the germline V gene, CDR1 is LGHNA and CDR2 is YSLEER. The J segment lost 3 bases and the V segment lost 4 bases, leaving 3 bases of the junction unmatched. The CDR3 has 15 amino acids.

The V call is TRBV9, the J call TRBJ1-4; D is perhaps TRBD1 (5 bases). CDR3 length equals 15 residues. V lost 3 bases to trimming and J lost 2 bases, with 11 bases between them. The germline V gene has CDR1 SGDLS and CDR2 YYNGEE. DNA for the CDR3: TGTGCCAGCAGCGCCCAAGGGGTCACTAATGAAAAACTGTTTTTT. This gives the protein CASSAQGVTNEKLFF.

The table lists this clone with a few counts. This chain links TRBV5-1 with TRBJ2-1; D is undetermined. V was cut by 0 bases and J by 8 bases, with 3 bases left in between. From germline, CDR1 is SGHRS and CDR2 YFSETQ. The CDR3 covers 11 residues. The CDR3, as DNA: TGCGCCAGCAGCTTGGATTATGAGCAGTTCTTC. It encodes CASSLDYEQFF. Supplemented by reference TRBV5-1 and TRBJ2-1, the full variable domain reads KAGVTQTPRYLIKTRGQQVTLSCSPISGHRSVSWYQQTPGQGLQFLFEYFSETQRNKGNFPGRFSGRQFSNSRSEMNVSTLELGDSALYLCASSLDYEQFFGPGTRLTVL.

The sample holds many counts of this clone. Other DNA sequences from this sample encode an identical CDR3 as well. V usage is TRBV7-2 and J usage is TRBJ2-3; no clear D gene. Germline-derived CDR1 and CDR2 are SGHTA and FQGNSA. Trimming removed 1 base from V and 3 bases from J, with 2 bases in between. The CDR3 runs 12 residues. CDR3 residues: CASSLGTDTQYF. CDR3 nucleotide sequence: TGTGCCAGCAGCTTAGGGACAGATACGCAGTATTTT.

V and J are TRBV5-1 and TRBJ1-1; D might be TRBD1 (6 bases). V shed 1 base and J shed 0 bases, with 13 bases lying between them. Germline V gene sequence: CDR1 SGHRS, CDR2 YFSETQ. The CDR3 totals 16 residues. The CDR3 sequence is CASSLSQGTMNTEAFF. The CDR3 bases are TGCGCCAGCAGCTTGAGTCAGGGGACCATGAACACTGAAGCTTTCTTT.

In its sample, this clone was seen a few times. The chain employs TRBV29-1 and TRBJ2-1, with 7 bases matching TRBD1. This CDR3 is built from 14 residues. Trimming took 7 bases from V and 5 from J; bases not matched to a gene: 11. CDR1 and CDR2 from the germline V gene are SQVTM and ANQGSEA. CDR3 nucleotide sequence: TGCAGCGCCTTTACAGGGGAGTTTGACAATGAGCAGTTCTTC. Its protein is CSAFTGEFDNEQFF.

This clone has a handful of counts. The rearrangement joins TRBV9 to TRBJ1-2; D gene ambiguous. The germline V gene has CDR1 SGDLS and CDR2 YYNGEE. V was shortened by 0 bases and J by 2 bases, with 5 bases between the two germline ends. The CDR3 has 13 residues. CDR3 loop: CASSVAENYGYTF. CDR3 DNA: TGTGCCAGCAGCGTAGCGGAGAACTATGGCTACACCTTC.